This T cell receptor (beta chain) was sequenced for a study of identical twins. This clonotype was detected only a few times. The CDR3 sequence is 15 residues long. Trimming cost V 4 bases and J 0 bases, with 12 bases left between them. Germline lookup yields CDR1 SQVTM and CDR2 ANQGSEA. Each CDR3 protein is one row after TCRdb ran MiXCR on the 5' RACE reads. There are about 730,000 distinct CDR3 sequences in the sample; about 20% occur only once, and 4% to 4.5% lies in the top ten. The data also belong to a second study, concerning T cells expressing NK-cell markers.

This clonotype originated in a woman younger than 30 in good health. Sequencing was done on a sample of PBMCs. The chain employs TRBV29-1 and TRBJ2-2; D is ambiguous. The CDR3 bases are TGCAGCGTTGCTGACGGACGTACGAACACCGGGGAGCTGTTTTTT. Encoded protein: CSVADGRTNTGELFF.